This TCR beta chain was observed in a study of OX40 agonist ivuxolimab in advanced cancers. Whole-study context: As their treatment, patients were administered ivuxolimab, an agonistic anti-OX40 (CD134) antibody. Cancers in dose escalation were hepatocellular, melanoma, renal cell and head and neck.

In the case of this clone: The antigen remains unidentified.

CDR3 length equals 14 residues. CDR1 MNHEY and CDR2 SMNVEV come from the germline V gene (reference sequence). V was trimmed by 3 bases and J by 1 base, leaving 7 bases between them. Some clones are missing from TCRdb's copy, which holds only in-frame ones; the method was immunoSEQ multiplex PCR. Here the sample spans fewer than 30,000 clones, less than 90% being singletons. Findings of the study overall: Among the lowest levels of clonal expansion were found in partial responders at 0.1-3.0 mg/kg.

The sequenced sample was CD4+ or CD8+ T cells sorted from blood, obtained in a trial of the OX40 agonist ivuxolimab. This TCR was recovered from an adult with an advanced solid tumor such as melanoma, head and neck, liver or kidney cancer. V is TRBV27 and J is TRBJ1-5; possible D gene TRBD1, 6 bases. The CDR3: CASSFRGSNQPQHF. The CDR3 region has the DNA TGTGCCAGCAGTTTCAGGGGAAGCAATCAGCCCCAGCATTTT.